The 25 T cell receptor beta chains listed next were all sequenced from one sample in a study of early T cells in non-severe SARS-CoV-2 infection. Using its own MiXCR run on the 5' RACE reads, TCRdb lists one record per CDR3 protein. The table lists some 82,000 distinct CDR3 sequences, less than 8% of them singletons. The sample taken for sequencing was whole blood. All receptors come from an adult who was a healthcare worker with PCR-confirmed SARS-CoV-2 infection or an uninfected control (not recorded which).

This clonotype came up a few times. The V gene is TRBV29-1, the J gene TRBJ2-2; unclear D gene. CDR1 is SQVTM, CDR2 ANQGSEA, per germline. The V end was cut by 6 bases, the J end by 0 bases, with 17 bases between. The CDR3 sequence is 16 residues long. Written as DNA, the CDR3 is TGCAGCGTCGACACGGGCGCGCCAACGAACACCGGGGAGCTGTTTTTT. Its protein product is CSVDTGAPTNTGELFF.

This clonotype was seen more than once but under ten times. The V and J genes are TRBV28 and TRBJ2-7; 11 bases fit TRBD1. The V and J ends lost 1 base and 4 bases, in that order; junction bases with no gene match: 3. Germline CDR1 MDHEN, CDR2 SYDVKM. The length of the CDR3 is 15 residues. The CDR3 region has the DNA TGTGCCAGCAGTTTATTTGGACAGGGGGCTTACGAGCAGTACTTC. Translation gives CASSLFGQGAYEQYF. Complete variable domain (other parts from reference TRBV28 and TRBJ2-7): DVKVTQSSRYLVKRTGEKVFLECVQDMDHENMFWYRQDPGLGLRLIYFSYDVKMKEKGDIPEGYSVSREKKERFSLILESASTNQTSMYLCASSLFGQGAYEQYFGPGTRLTVT.

The chain recombines TRBV3-1 with TRBJ1-1; D is unresolved. V was trimmed by 0 bases and J by 1 base, leaving 6 bases between them. In germline, CDR1 is LGHDT, CDR2 YNNKEL (reference sequence). This CDR3 is 14 amino acids long. The CDR3 DNA reads as TGTGCCAGCAGCCAAGAGGCCGCGAACACTGAAGCTTTCTTT. Its translation is CASSQEAANTEAFF.

This clonotype came up many times. The rearrangement uses TRBV7-8 and TRBJ1-4, with 7 bases fitting TRBD1. Germline V CDR1 and CDR2: SGHVS, FQNEAQ. Trimming cost V 5 bases and J 6 bases; bases outside gene matches: 6. This CDR3 has 14 amino acids. The CDR3 DNA reads as TGTGCCAGCAGCGTAACAGGGGTAGATGAAAAACTGTTTTTT. It yields the protein CASSVTGVDEKLFF.

This clonotype has a handful of counts. V gene TRBV20-1 combines with J gene TRBJ2-7; tentatively, D is TRBD2 (5 bases). The V and J ends lost 3 bases and 2 bases respectively, with 17 bases between them. Germline CDR1 DFQATT, CDR2 SNEGSKA (reference sequence). The CDR3 length is 15 residues. CDR3 in amino acids: CSASFRGGGPYEQYF. CDR3 nucleotides: TGCAGTGCTAGTTTTCGCGGAGGAGGTCCCTACGAGCAGTACTTC.

This clonotype showed up many times. V usage is TRBV5-6 and J usage is TRBJ2-7, with D possibly being TRBD1 (6 bases). Germline V gene data show CDR1 as SGHDT and CDR2 as YYEEEE. This CDR3 has 16 residues. Trimming stripped 4 bases from V and 2 bases from J, with 19 bases between. The CDR3 region has the DNA TGTGCCAGCAGCCCAAGGAGACAGGCAATTACCTACGAGCAGTACTTC. Protein sequence: CASSPRRQAITYEQYF. Full variable domain (outside the CDR3, taken from reference TRBV5-6 and TRBJ2-7): DAGVTQSPTHLIKTRGQQVTLRCSPKSGHDTVSWYQQALGQGPQFIFQYYEEEERQRGNFPDRFSGHQFPNYSSELNVNALLLGDSALYLCASSPRRQAITYEQYFGPGTRLTVT.

There are many counts of this clonotype. The chain couples TRBV6-5 to TRBJ1-1, with 8 nucleotides matching TRBD1. V lost 5 bases, J lost 1 base, and 9 bases stayed unmatched. The CDR3 length is 16 residues. Germline V gene data show CDR1 as MNHEY and CDR2 as SVGAGI. The CDR3 DNA is TGTGCCAGCAGTCCAGGACAGGGACCCAAGAACACTGAAGCTTTCTTT. It translates to CASSPGQGPKNTEAFF.

This chain joins TRBV4-3 and TRBJ2-3, with 7 bases fitting TRBD1. Germline CDR1 is LGHNA and CDR2 is YSLEER. There are 14 residues in the CDR3. Trimming removed 0 bases from V and 4 bases from J; junction bases left unmatched: 1. The CDR3 loop reads CASSQDGTADTQYF. In DNA form, the CDR3 reads TGCGCCAGCAGCCAAGATGGGACAGCAGATACGCAGTATTTT.

In this sample, this clonotype turned up many times. The chain combines TRBV28 with TRBJ1-5; no firm D call. Looked up from germline, CDR1 is MDHEN and CDR2 is SYDVKM. Between the trimmed V and J ends, which lost 6 bases and 4 bases, there was a span of 13 bases. The CDR3 extends over 14 amino acids. CDR3 nucleotides: TGTGCCAGCAGGGCAGTGGGTGAGAATCAGCCCCAGCATTTT. Translation: CASRAVGENQPQHF.

This clonotype was observed many times. The chain links TRBV4-3 to TRBJ2-6, with 7 bases that match TRBD2. This CDR3 is built from 20 residues. V lost 1 base and J lost 4; bases outside the gene matches: 16. The germline gives CDR1 LGHNA, CDR2 YSLEER. The CDR3 region is CASSQAVASGNLGGANVLTF. In DNA form, the CDR3 reads TGCGCCAGCAGCCAAGCTGTGGCCAGCGGGAACTTGGGGGGGGCCAACGTCCTGACTTTC.

This clonotype was recorded at least ten times. This chain connects TRBV7-2 to TRBJ1-6, with 8 bases aligning to TRBD1. V lost 4 bases to trimming and J lost 8 bases; unmatched junction nucleotides: 10. The CDR3 extends over 16 amino acids. Germline V gene lookup returns CDR1 SGHTA and CDR2 FQGNSA. The CDR3 loop is CASSSQNRGWDSPLHF. CDR3 nucleotides: TGTGCCAGCAGCTCCCAAAACAGGGGGTGGGATTCACCCCTCCACTTT.

A few counts support this clonotype. The chain is built from TRBV20-1 and TRBJ1-1; no clear D gene. Trimming left V 3 bases short and J 7 bases short, with 15 bases between. The CDR3 sequence is 13 residues long. CDR1 and CDR2 from the germline V gene are DFQATT and SNEGSKA (reference sequence). CDR3 in DNA: TGCAGTGCTAGCCCTATGACGGCGAATGAAGCTTTCTTT. It encodes CSASPMTANEAFF.

The chain links TRBV7-9 to TRBJ1-2; D gene unclear. V was trimmed by 1 base and J by 10 bases, leaving 19 bases between them. The CDR3 contains 15 residues. CDR1 and CDR2 (germline): SEHNR, FQNEAQ (reference sequence). The CDR3 DNA is TGTGCCAGCAGCTTAGAGGGCCCGCCGACAAAATTCTACACCTTC. Translating gives CASSLEGPPTKFYTF.

This clonotype was counted ten times or more. The rearrangement links TRBV25-1 to TRBJ2-5; D not resolved. V shed 2 bases and J shed 2 bases, with 9 bases lying between them. Germline V CDR1 and CDR2: MGHDK, SYGVNS. The CDR3 is 14 amino acids. CDR3 nucleotide sequence: TGTGCCAGCAGTGAACCTGGCCGACAAGAGACCCAGTACTTC. As protein: CASSEPGRQETQYF. Supplemented by reference TRBV25-1 and TRBJ2-5, the full variable domain reads EADIYQTPRYLVIGTGKKITLECSQTMGHDKMYWYQQDPGMELHLIHYSYGVNSTEKGDLSSESTVSRIRTEHFPLTLESARPSHTSQYLCASSEPGRQETQYFGPGTRLLVL.

This rearrangement joins TRBV6-5 to TRBJ1-4; D unclear. Looked up from germline, CDR1 is MNHEY and CDR2 is SVGAGI. The CDR3 totals 16 residues. The germline V and J ends were trimmed by 0 bases and 10 bases, with 18 bases remaining between them. CDR3 bases: TGTGCCAGCAGTTACTCGATGGTTAGGCCTGAGGGAAAACTGTTTTTT. This sequence encodes CASSYSMVRPEGKLFF.

The chain has TRBV6-2 or TRBV6-3 and TRBJ1-2; D is ambiguous. The germline V and J ends were trimmed by 6 bases and 5 bases, with 13 bases remaining between them. Germline V CDR1 and CDR2: MNHEY, SVGEGT. This CDR3 contains 13 residues. CDR3 nucleotides: TGTGCCAGCAGCCCCGAGTTGGCGTATGGCTACACCTTC. Amino acids: CASSPELAYGYTF.

This clonotype was seen at least ten times. The chain has TRBV6-6 and TRBJ1-5, with D unclear. Germline CDR1 reads MNHNY; CDR2 reads SVGAGI (reference sequence). V gave up 0 bases and J gave up 6 bases, with 6 bases separating them. The CDR3 length is 13 residues. DNA of the CDR3: TGTGCCAGCAGTTACTCCCCACGTCAGCCCCAGCATTTT. It yields the protein CASSYSPRQPQHF.

This clonotype was observed a few times. The CDR3: CASRPNPGTGTSDTQYF. The CDR3 coding sequence is TGTGCCAGCAGGCCGAACCCCGGGACAGGGACTTCAGATACGCAGTATTTT. The V gene is TRBV12-3 or TRBV12-4, the J gene TRBJ2-3, with TRBD1 identical over 9 bases. V dropped 6 bases and J dropped 4; count of bases not matched to a gene: 14. CDR3 size: 17 residues.

This clonotype was detected only a few times. CDR3 coding DNA: TGTGCCAGTAGTATGCTTTGGACAGAGGGCAATCAGCCCCAGCATTTT. Amino acids: CASSMLWTEGNQPQHF. The chain carries TRBV19 and TRBJ1-5, with D possibly being TRBD1 (6 bases). The ends were cut back, 3 bases at V and 2 bases at J, with 14 bases in the middle. Germline-derived CDR1 and CDR2 are LNHDA and SQIVND (reference sequence). The CDR3 extends over 16 amino acids. Combining the CDR3 with reference TRBV19 and TRBJ1-5 gives the whole variable domain DGGITQSPKYLFRKEGQNVTLSCEQNLNHDAMYWYRQDPGQGLRLIYYSQIVNDFQKGDIAEGYSVSREKKESFPLTVTSAQKNPTAFYLCASSMLWTEGNQPQHFGDGTRLSIL.

This clonotype has a handful of counts. The chain employs TRBV7-2 and TRBJ1-1; D remains unclear. The germline gives CDR1 SGHTA, CDR2 FQGNSA. With 7 bases removed from V and 2 bases from J, the gap between germline ends came to 17 bases. CDR3 length: 15 residues. The CDR3 DNA is TGTGCCAGCACCCCCTTCGGGCAGGTTAACACTGAAGCTTTCTTT. Translation gives CASTPFGQVNTEAFF.

This clonotype was observed a few times. The V and J genes are TRBV19 and TRBJ2-3, with 9 bases identical to TRBD2. V shed 3 bases, J shed 0 bases, and the junction held 4 bases outside the gene matches. The CDR3 is 16 residues long. CDR1 is LNHDA, CDR2 SQIVND, per germline (reference sequence). As DNA, the CDR3 is TGTGCCAGTAGTATTAGCGGGAGCTTGAGCACAGATACGCAGTATTTT. Protein product: CASSISGSLSTDTQYF.

This clonotype was detected ten times or more. This chain uses TRBV12-3 or TRBV12-4 with TRBJ2-2, with D uncertain. CDR3 length: 14 residues. V lost 5 bases to trimming and J lost 2 bases, with 9 bases between them. The CDR3 sequence is CASSPTANTGELFF. CDR3 coding DNA: TGTGCCAGCAGTCCTACAGCTAACACCGGGGAGCTGTTTTTT.

This clonotype was picked up many times. This chain joins TRBV18 and TRBJ2-7, with 7 bases that match TRBD2. Looked up from germline, CDR1 is KGHSH and CDR2 is LQKENI. Trimming took 2 bases from V and 6 from J; bases not matched to a gene: 7. This CDR3 comprises 14 residues. CDR3 nucleotide sequence: TGTGCCAGCTCACCATCCAGGGAGGGCGGCGAGCAGTACTTC. Its translation: CASSPSREGGEQYF.

This clonotype was recorded many times. Compared with germline, one end of the junction differs, possibly owing to a read error. The chain uses TRBV7-9 and TRBJ1-1, with TRBD1 matching over 8 bases. The germline V gene has CDR1 SEHNR and CDR2 FQNEAQ (reference sequence). The CDR3 covers 13 residues. DNA for the CDR3: TGTGCCAGCAGTTTAGCAGGGGGCTCGGTAGCTTTCTTT. Translated: CASSLAGGSVAFF.

This clonotype came up many times. This chain connects TRBV27 to TRBJ2-7; 7 nucleotides agree with TRBD2. Trimming removed 2 bases from V and 2 bases from J; junction bases left unmatched: 3. Germline assignment: CDR1 MNHEY and CDR2 SMNVEV (reference sequence). The CDR3 loop spans 14 amino acids. CDR3 in amino acids: CASSLTGTTYEQYF. The CDR3 DNA is TGTGCCAGCAGTTTAACCGGGACTACCTACGAGCAGTACTTC.